This entry lists 8 T cell receptor beta chains sequenced from one sample in a study of identical twins. TCRdb used MiXCR to reprocess the 5' RACE reads, holding one entry per CDR3 protein. This table has approximately 1.8 million distinct CDR3 sequences, less than 40% appearing once. Sequenced material: cord blood. All receptors derive from a newborn girl in good health.

This clonotype came up a few times. This chain links TRBV27 with TRBJ1-5, with a weak D call TRBD1 (6 bases). The V gene lost 10 bases and the J gene lost 0 bases, with 28 bases spanning the gap. Germline V gives CDR1 MNHEY, CDR2 SMNVEV (reference sequence). The CDR3 is 19 residues long. Written as DNA, the CDR3 is TGTGCCACGGTCCTGGGGCACAGGGAATGGGGTAGTAGCAATCAGCCCCAGCATTTT. It codes for CATVLGHREWGSSNQPQHF.

The CDR3 coding sequence is TGCAGTGCTACCACTACAGATACGCAGTATTTT. Translated: CSATTTDTQYF. This chain uses TRBV20-1 with TRBJ2-3; no firm D call. There are 11 residues in the CDR3. Germline assignment: CDR1 DFQATT and CDR2 SNEGSKA (reference sequence). V was cut by 4 bases and J by 3 bases, with 5 bases left in between.

This clonotype appeared a few times. The CDR3: CASSFMAGVSGRDTQYF. The DNA of the CDR3 is TGTGCCAGCAGCTTCATGGCTGGGGTTAGCGGGAGGGATACGCAGTATTTT. The chain joins TRBV7-2 to TRBJ2-3; 10 bases are shared with TRBD2. The CDR3 totals 17 residues. The germline V gene encodes CDR1 SGHTA and CDR2 FQGNSA. V lost 3 bases to trimming and J lost 6 bases; unmatched junction nucleotides: 12.

The chain carries TRBV5-6 and TRBJ2-1; D might be TRBD1 (5 bases). CDR1 SGHDT and CDR2 YYEEEE come from the germline V gene. The CDR3 totals 14 residues. Trimming took off 0 bases at V and 13 bases at J, with 17 bases between the two ends. The CDR3 reads CASSLEAGQETQFF. The CDR3 DNA follows: TGTGCCAGCAGCTTGGAGGCAGGACAAGAGACCCAGTTCTTC.

This clonotype occurred a few times. The chain recombines TRBV20-1 with TRBJ2-3; weak D call: TRBD2 (7 bases). The V end lost 6 bases, the J end lost 8 bases, and 21 bases lay between the germline ends. The V gene's germline CDR1 is DFQATT and CDR2 SNEGSKA (reference sequence). CDR3 length: 14 residues. The CDR3 is CSAPMPGGRPTQYF. CDR3 nucleotides: TGCAGTGCCCCGATGCCGGGGGGCCGGCCTACGCAGTATTTT.

CDR3 nucleotide sequence: TGTGCCAGCGACCAGGGTCGCAATCAGCCCCAGCATTTT. Encoded protein: CASDQGRNQPQHF. The rearrangement uses TRBV2 and TRBJ1-5, with a weak D call TRBD1 (5 bases). The CDR3 extends over 13 amino acids. CDR1 and CDR2 (germline): SNHLY, FYNNEI. Trimming cost V 8 bases and J 2 bases, with 10 bases left between them.

This clonotype has just a few counts. This chain uses TRBV29-1 with TRBJ2-3, with 10 bases that match TRBD1. This CDR3 comprises 13 residues. With V trimmed by 7 bases and J by 3 bases, 4 bases remained unmatched. Germline V CDR1 and CDR2: SQVTM, ANQGSEA. As DNA, the CDR3 is TGCAGCGGACAGGGGGCGGGTACAGATACGCAGTATTTT. Translating it yields CSGQGAGTDTQYF.

Ten or more counts support this clonotype. This chain joins TRBV4-2 and TRBJ2-7; D perhaps matches TRBD2 (6 bases). The CDR3 length is 15 residues. Trimming shortened V by 3 bases and J by 0 bases, and 12 bases separated the two germline ends. Germline V gene lookup returns CDR1 LGHNA and CDR2 YNFKEQ. The CDR3 loop reads CASSQIADFSYEQYF. CDR3 bases: TGTGCCAGCAGCCAGATAGCGGACTTCTCCTACGAGCAGTACTTC.